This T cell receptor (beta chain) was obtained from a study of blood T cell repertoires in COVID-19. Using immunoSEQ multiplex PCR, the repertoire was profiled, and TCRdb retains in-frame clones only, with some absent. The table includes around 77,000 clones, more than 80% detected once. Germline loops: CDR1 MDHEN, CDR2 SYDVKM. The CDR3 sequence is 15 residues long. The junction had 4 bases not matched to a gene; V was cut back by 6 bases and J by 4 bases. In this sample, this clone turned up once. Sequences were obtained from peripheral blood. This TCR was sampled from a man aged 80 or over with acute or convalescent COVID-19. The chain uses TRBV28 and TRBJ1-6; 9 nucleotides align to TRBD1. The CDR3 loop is CASRGTGSYNSPLHF. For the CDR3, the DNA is TGTGCCAGCAGGGGGACAGGGAGTTATAATTCACCCCTCCACTTT. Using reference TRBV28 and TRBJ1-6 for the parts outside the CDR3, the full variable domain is DVKVTQSSRYLVKRTGEKVFLECVQDMDHENMFWYRQDPGLGLRLIYFSYDVKMKEKGDIPEGYSVSREKKERFSLILESASTNQTSMYLCASRGTGSYNSPLHFGNGTRLTVT.